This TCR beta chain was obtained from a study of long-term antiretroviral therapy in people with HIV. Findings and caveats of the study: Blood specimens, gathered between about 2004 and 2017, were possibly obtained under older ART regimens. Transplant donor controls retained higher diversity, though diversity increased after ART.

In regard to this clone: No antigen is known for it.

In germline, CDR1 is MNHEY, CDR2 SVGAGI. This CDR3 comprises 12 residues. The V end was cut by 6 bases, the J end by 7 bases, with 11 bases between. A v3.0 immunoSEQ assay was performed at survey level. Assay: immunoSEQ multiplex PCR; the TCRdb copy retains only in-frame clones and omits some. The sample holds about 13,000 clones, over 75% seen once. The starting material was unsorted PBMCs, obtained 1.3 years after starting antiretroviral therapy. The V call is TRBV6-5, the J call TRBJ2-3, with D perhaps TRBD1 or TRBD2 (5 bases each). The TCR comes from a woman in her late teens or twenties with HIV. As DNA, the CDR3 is TGTGCCAGCAGGGGGGACGGGCATACGCAGTATTTT. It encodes CASRGDGHTQYF.